This TCR beta chain was recorded in a study of T cells after posttransplantation cyclophosphamide. The study's findings and limits: TRB overlap between skin or GI tissue T cells and blood was limited. After PTCy, TRB diversity resembled that of CNI/methotrexate controls. Later blood repertoires were often dominated by clones from the donor CD8+ memory compartment.

This clone has only a few counts. Antigen specificity is unknown. An end of the junction differs from the germline gene, which may be a read error. Controls had myeloablative marrow grafts with methotrexate and calcineurin inhibitor, sampled at 1 year. The CDR3 has 16 amino acids. Germline loops: CDR1 SSHAT, CDR2 FNYEAQ (reference sequence). Assay: immunoSEQ multiplex PCR; the TCRdb copy retains only in-frame clones and omits some. Found here are roughly 23,000 clones, roughly nine tenths of them singletons; the top ten hold roughly 8%. The specimen comprised PBMCs, sampled after an allogeneic stem cell transplant with a calcineurin inhibitor and methotrexate. The V gene is TRBV7-7, the J gene TRBJ2-2; 9 positions match TRBD1. This clonotype was sampled from a female patient in her forties or fifties who received an allogeneic stem cell transplant from an unrelated donor, was CMV-positive, and had chronic GVHD only. A share of the T cells may be of graft donor origin. The CDR3, as DNA: TGTGCTAGCACTCCTGGTCGGGGACAGGGATCCGGGGAGCTGTTTTTT. Translation gives CASTPGRGQGSGELFF.